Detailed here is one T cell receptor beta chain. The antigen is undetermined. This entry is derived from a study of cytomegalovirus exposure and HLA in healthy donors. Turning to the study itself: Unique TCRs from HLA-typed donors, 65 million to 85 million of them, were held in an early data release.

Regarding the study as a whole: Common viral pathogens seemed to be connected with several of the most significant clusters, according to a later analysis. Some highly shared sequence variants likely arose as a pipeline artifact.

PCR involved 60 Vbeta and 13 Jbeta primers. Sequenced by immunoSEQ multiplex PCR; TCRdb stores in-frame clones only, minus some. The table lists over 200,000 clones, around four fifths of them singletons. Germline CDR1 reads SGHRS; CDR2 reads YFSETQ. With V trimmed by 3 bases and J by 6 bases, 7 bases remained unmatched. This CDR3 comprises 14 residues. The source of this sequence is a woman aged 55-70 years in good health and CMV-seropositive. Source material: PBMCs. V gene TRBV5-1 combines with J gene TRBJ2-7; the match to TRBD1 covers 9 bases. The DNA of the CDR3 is TGCGCCAGCAGCTCCAGGGACAGGGTGTCCGAGCAGTACTTC. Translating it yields CASSSRDRVSEQYF.